The rows below give T cell receptor beta chains drawn from one sample of a study of human T cells and chemical hapten exposure. TCRdb re-analysed the RACE reads in MiXCR, keeping a single row per CDR3 protein. The sample has some 83,000 distinct CDR3 sequences; around 11% are singletons. The source material was whole blood, sampled in connection with sensitization to the hapten diphenylcyclopropenone (DPC). The origin of the receptors is a woman aged 50 to 60 with alopecia areata. Some clones in this sample may be carry-over from other donors' samples. Both conserved end residues are part of each CDR3. Each record gives: clone size, J gene, V gene, D gene, CDR3 protein, CDR3 DNA. The D gene is left open where the match is weak. The size entry is marked missing in some rows and otherwise reads once, few, many or a size class.

few | TRBJ2-1 | TRBV7-2 | NA | CASSLPEQGSRSYNEQFF | TGTGCCAGCAGCTTACCCGAACAGGGATCCCGGTCCTACAATGAGCAGTTCTTC
few | TRBJ1-6 | TRBV20-1 | NA | CSARDTINSPLHF | TGCAGTGCTAGAGACACTATTAATTCACCCCTCCACTTT
few | TRBJ2-1 | TRBV19 | TRBD2 | CASSILAGNGEQFF | TGTGCCAGTAGTATTCTAGCGGGAAACGGTGAGCAGTTCTTC
many | TRBJ2-7 | TRBV20-1 | TRBD2 | CSARAPGLAGSSSYEQYF | TGCAGTGCTAGGGCCCCGGGACTAGCGGGTTCCAGCTCCTACGAGCAGTACTTC
NA | TRBJ2-5 | TRBV7-2 | NA | CASSLNPPRLAQYF | TGTGCCAGCAGCTTAAACCCGCCCCGATTGGCCCAGTACTTC
few | TRBJ2-5 | TRBV20-1 | NA | CSARDQSETQYF | TGCAGTGCTAGAGATCAATCAGAGACCCAGTACTTC
NA | TRBJ1-6 | TRBV7-2 | NA | CASSLDAIQGSPLHF | TGTGCCAGCAGCTTGGACGCTATACAGGGTTCACCCCTCCACTTT
few | TRBJ1-1 | TRBV7-2 | TRBD1 | CASSMDRGMNTEAFF | TGTGCCAGCAGCATGGACAGGGGGATGAACACTGAAGCTTTCTTT
few | TRBJ2-7 | TRBV28 | NA | CASSSPVAQYF | TGTGCCAGCAGCTCACCGGTCGCGCAGTACTTC
many | TRBJ2-7 | TRBV18 | TRBD2 | CASSLTLADEQYF | TGTGCCAGCTCACTCACACTAGCGGACGAGCAGTACTTC
many | TRBJ2-7 | TRBV11-2 | NA | CASSFGTGRYEQYF | TGTGCCAGCAGCTTCGGAACAGGGAGGTACGAGCAGTACTTC
NA | TRBJ1-4 | TRBV3-1 | NA | CASSQKRANEKLFF | TGTGCCAGCAGCCAAAAACGAGCTAATGAAAAACTGTTTTTT
NA | TRBJ1-2 | TRBV30 | NA | CAWSVSTESNYGYTF | TGTGCCTGGAGTGTATCGACAGAGAGTAACTATGGCTACACCTTC
many | TRBJ1-3 | TRBV28 | NA | CASSPTEAKNTIYF | TGTGCCAGCAGTCCGACAGAGGCCAAAAACACCATATATTTT
few | TRBJ2-2 | TRBV19 | TRBD2 | CASKGLAGLNTGELFF | TGTGCCAGTAAGGGCCTAGCGGGACTGAACACCGGGGAGCTGTTTTTT
few | TRBJ1-5 | TRBV2 | NA | CASSGVEGGYQPQHF | TGTGCCAGCAGTGGGGTCGAGGGGGGTTATCAGCCCCAGCATTTT
many | TRBJ1-2 | TRBV7-9 | NA | CASSLGDVYGYTF | TGTGCCAGCAGCTTAGGGGACGTCTATGGCTACACCTTC
many | TRBJ2-7 | TRBV12-3/TRBV12-4 | TRBD1 | CASSSQGQVTYEQYF | TGTGCCAGCAGTTCCCAGGGACAGGTGACCTACGAGCAGTACTTC
NA | TRBJ1-1 | TRBV7-3 | NA | CASSLLGTSEAFF | TGTGCCAGCAGCTTATTGGGGACGTCTGAAGCTTTCTTT
few | TRBJ2-7 | TRBV7-3 | NA | CASSLEGSRKGTYEQYF | TGTGCCAGCAGCTTAGAGGGTTCGAGGAAAGGAACCTACGAGCAGTACTTC
NA | TRBJ2-1 | TRBV28 | TRBD2 | CASTKHSGRGGEQFF | TGTGCCAGCACCAAACATAGCGGGAGAGGTGGTGAGCAGTTCTTC
few | TRBJ1-2 | TRBV3-1 | NA | CASSQGWGRAGYTF | TGTGCCAGCAGCCAAGGATGGGGGCGCGCTGGCTACACCTTC
many | TRBJ1-2 | TRBV7-9 | TRBD1 | CASTPVGTGLYGYTF | TGTGCCAGCACCCCAGTTGGGACAGGCCTTTATGGCTACACCTTC
few | TRBJ1-1 | TRBV7-2 | NA | CASSAGHPTEAFF | TGTGCCAGCAGCGCGGGACACCCCACTGAAGCTTTCTTT
NA | TRBJ2-3 | TRBV27 | TRBD1 | CASRLAGTGADTQYF | TGTGCCAGCAGGCTAGCCGGGACAGGGGCAGATACGCAGTATTTT
NA | TRBJ2-1 | TRBV6-2/TRBV6-3 | NA | CASSISNEQFF | TGTGCCAGCAGTATCTCCAATGAGCAGTTCTTC
NA | TRBJ1-6 | TRBV7-2 | NA | CASSPRTNSPLHF | TGTGCCAGCAGCCCGCGGACTAATTCACCCCTCCACTTT
many | TRBJ2-7 | TRBV6-5 | TRBD2 | CASSYSPSGETYEQYF | TGTGCCAGCAGTTACTCGCCTAGCGGGGAGACCTACGAGCAGTACTTC
few | TRBJ2-5 | TRBV20-1 | NA | CSARGATRGETQYF | TGCAGTGCTAGAGGGGCCACTAGGGGAGAGACCCAGTACTTC
few | TRBJ2-5 | TRBV20-1 | NA | CSARGYGRETQYF | TGCAGTGCTAGAGGCTACGGGAGAGAGACCCAGTACTTC
many | TRBJ2-7 | TRBV28 | NA | CASTTGVYEQYF | TGTGCCAGCACCACAGGAGTCTACGAGCAGTACTTC
few | TRBJ2-7 | TRBV7-2 | NA | CASSSRGTLTYEQYF | TGTGCCAGCAGCTCTCGGGGCACCTTAACCTACGAGCAGTACTTC
NA | TRBJ2-5 | TRBV20-1 | TRBD1 | CSAIGQGVETQYF | TGCAGTGCGATAGGACAGGGCGTAGAGACCCAGTACTTC
few | TRBJ2-1 | TRBV10-2 | TRBD2 | CASSPGTSGTNEQFF | TGCGCCAGCAGCCCAGGGACTAGCGGGACCAATGAGCAGTTCTTC
many | TRBJ2-3 | TRBV29-1 | NA | CSVERSTDTQYF | TGCAGCGTTGAAAGGTCAACGGATACGCAGTATTTT
many | TRBJ2-2 | TRBV29-1 | TRBD2 | CSVARTSGSGELFF | TGCAGCGTTGCAAGGACTAGCGGGAGTGGGGAGCTGTTTTTT
NA | TRBJ1-5 | TRBV20-1 | NA | CSARDAVGGSNQPQHF | TGCAGTGCTAGAGACGCCGTGGGTGGGTCTAATCAGCCCCAGCATTTT
many | TRBJ1-1 | TRBV20-1 | NA | CSARDPNRHTEAFF | TGCAGTGCTAGAGATCCCAATCGACACACTGAAGCTTTCTTT
many | TRBJ2-3 | TRBV29-1 | TRBD1 | CSFRDRGTDTQYF | TGCAGCTTCCGGGACAGGGGTACAGATACGCAGTATTTT
many | TRBJ1-2 | TRBV20-1 | NA | CSAPRGSYGYTF | TGCAGTGCCCCACGGGGGAGCTATGGCTACACCTTC
once | TRBJ2-3 | TRBV7-8 | NA | CASSPLASGDTQYF | TGTGCCAGCAGCCCCCTGGCTTCGGGAGATACGCAGTATTTT
many | TRBJ1-5 | TRBV7-8 | NA | CASSSEGGYQPQHF | TGTGCCAGCAGCTCCGAGGGGGGATATCAGCCCCAGCATTTT
many | TRBJ2-7 | TRBV20-1 | TRBD1 | CSAFGDSSTYEQYF | TGCAGTGCTTTTGGGGACAGCTCTACCTACGAGCAGTACTTC
NA | TRBJ2-2 | TRBV20-1 | NA | CSARDLRTQSHTGELFF | TGCAGTGCTAGAGATCTCAGAACCCAATCTCACACCGGGGAGCTGTTTTTT